This T cell receptor beta chain was captured in a study of cytomegalovirus exposure and HLA in healthy donors. PCR used 60 Vbeta primers and 13 Jbeta primers. Clones were read by immunoSEQ multiplex PCR, and TCRdb kept only the in-frame ones, dropping some. Among 150,000 or so clones listed, approximately 84% were seen once. The specimen was PBMCs. The receptor's source is a woman aged 40-49 years in good health and CMV-seropositive.

CDR3 sequence: CASSIILGQVTTEAFF. CDR3 coding DNA: TGTGCCAGCAGTATCATCCTGGGACAGGTAACCACTGAAGCTTTCTTT. This rearrangement joins TRBV28 to TRBJ1-1; 8 nucleotides align to TRBD1. The V gene's germline CDR1 is MDHEN and CDR2 SYDVKM. The CDR3 loop spans 16 amino acids. J lost 4 bases, V lost 5 bases, and 12 bases had no gene match.